This T cell receptor beta chain is from a study of T cell responses to AZD1222 COVID-19 vaccine. Study findings and constraints: Seropositivity was recorded at baseline in only 6 or 7 AZD1222 recipients.

The protocol was immunoSEQ multiplex PCR, while the TCRdb copy is restricted to in-frame clones and leaves out a portion. The sample consists of some 140,000 clones, approximately 90% of them appearing once. To note about this clone: Its antigen is not identified.

The TCR was taken from an adult who received the AZD1222 COVID-19 vaccine. Sequences were derived from peripheral blood, sampled 28 days after the second AZD1222 dose.

The CDR3 region is CASSDRGGGTEAFF. The CDR3 coding sequence is TGTGCCAGCAGTGACAGGGGTGGTGGCACTGAAGCTTTCTTT. The rearrangement links TRBV2 to TRBJ1-1; TRBD1 might be the D (6 bases). CDR1 and CDR2 (germline): SNHLY, FYNNEI. The CDR3 sequence is 14 residues long. V gave up 3 bases and J gave up 4 bases, with 12 bases separating them.